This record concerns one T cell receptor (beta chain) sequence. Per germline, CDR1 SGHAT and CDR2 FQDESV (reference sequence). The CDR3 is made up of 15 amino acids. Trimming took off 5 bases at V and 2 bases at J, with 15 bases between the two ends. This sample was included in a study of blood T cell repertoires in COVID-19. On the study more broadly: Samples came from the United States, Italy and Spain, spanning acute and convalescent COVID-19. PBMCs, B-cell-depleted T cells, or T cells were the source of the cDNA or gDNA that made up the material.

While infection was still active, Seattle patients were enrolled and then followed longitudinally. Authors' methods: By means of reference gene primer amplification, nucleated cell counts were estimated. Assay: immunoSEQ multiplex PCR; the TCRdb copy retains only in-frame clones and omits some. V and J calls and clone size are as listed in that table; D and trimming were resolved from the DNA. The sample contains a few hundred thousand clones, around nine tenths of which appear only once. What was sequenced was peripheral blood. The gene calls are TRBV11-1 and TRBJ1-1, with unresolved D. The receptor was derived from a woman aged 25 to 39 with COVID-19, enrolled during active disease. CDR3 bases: TGTGCCAGCAGCCCCCCCGGGGAGGGAAACACTGAAGCTTTCTTT. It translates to CASSPPGEGNTEAFF.